A selection of T cell receptor beta chains follows, all from one sample in a study of early T cells in non-severe SARS-CoV-2 infection. TCRdb itself ran the 5' RACE reads through MiXCR, one entry per CDR3 protein. The sample consists of 60,000 to 90,000 distinct CDR3 sequences, approximately 15% of them appearing once. The specimen was whole blood. The receptors stem from an adult who was a healthcare worker with PCR-confirmed SARS-CoV-2 infection or an uninfected control (not recorded which). Each CDR3 is given with its conserved first and last residue. Each record gives: J gene, D gene, clone size, V gene, CDR3 length, CDR3 protein, CDR3 DNA. The D gene is left open where the match is weak. Expanded clones get a size class; other rows say once, few or many, or leave the size out.

TRBJ2-7,.,once,TRBV10-2,15,CASSPTRGATGEQYF,TGCGCCAGCAGTCCAACCAGGGGGGCCACTGGCGAGCAGTACTTC
TRBJ2-6,.,.,TRBV5-6,16,CASSSLAGRGANVLTF,TGTGCCAGCAGCTCCCTTGCGGGGCGCGGGGCCAACGTCCTGACTTTC
TRBJ2-7,.,few,TRBV7-2,15,CASSPVRGRGYEQYF,TGTGCCAGCAGCCCCGTACGGGGGAGGGGGTACGAGCAGTACTTC
TRBJ2-2,.,few,TRBV7-9,15,CASSHWGSNTGELFF,TGTGCCAGCAGCCATTGGGGGTCGAACACCGGGGAGCTGTTTTTT
TRBJ2-2,.,few,TRBV5-1,18,CASSLEVRAPFLDGELFF,TGCGCCAGCAGCTTGGAAGTAAGGGCCCCCTTCCTCGACGGGGAGCTGTTTTTT
TRBJ2-2,TRBD2,.,TRBV2,17,CASSSPLAGSYTGELFF,TGTGCCAGCAGTTCTCCTCTAGCGGGGTCCTACACCGGGGAGCTGTTTTTT
TRBJ1-5,.,many,TRBV19,15,CATKGTAYSNQPQHF,TGTGCCACCAAAGGGACGGCGTATAGCAATCAGCCCCAGCATTTT
TRBJ2-6,.,.,TRBV7-3,19,CASSSRSGTESLGANVLTF,TGTGCCAGCAGCTCAAGATCCGGGACGGAGTCTTTGGGGGCCAACGTCCTGACTTTC
TRBJ2-7,.,.,TRBV20-1,13,CSAPGPTRREQYF,TGCAGTGCTCCGGGACCAACCCGCCGCGAGCAGTACTTC
TRBJ2-2,TRBD2,.,TRBV3-1,16,CASSQGHRGRTGELFF,TGTGCCAGCAGCCAAGGGCATCGCGGGAGGACAGGGGAGCTGTTTTTT
TRBJ1-1,.,few,TRBV2,15,CASSVSRSMNTEAFF,TGTGCCAGCAGTGTCTCGCGGTCTATGAACACTGAAGCTTTCTTT
TRBJ2-3,.,few,TRBV29-1,13,CSVEGRSTDTQYF,TGCAGCGTTGAAGGGCGTAGCACAGATACGCAGTATTTT
TRBJ2-3,.,.,TRBV11-3,13,CASSVGPGDTQYF,TGTGCCAGCAGCGTGGGACCCGGCGATACGCAGTATTTT
TRBJ2-3,.,.,TRBV28,11,CAHRVGDTQYF,TGTGCCCACAGGGTCGGGGATACGCAGTATTTT
TRBJ1-3,.,few,TRBV12-3/TRBV12-4,12,CASSYSGNTIYF,TGTGCCAGCAGTTACTCTGGAAACACCATATATTTT
TRBJ1-4,TRBD1,few,TRBV5-1,19,CASSLGGRTGGSKDEKLFF,TGCGCCAGCAGCTTGGGGGGCCGGACAGGAGGAAGTAAGGACGAAAAACTGTTTTTT
TRBJ2-1,TRBD2,few,TRBV14,17,CASSPSGRAWDYNEQFF,TGTGCCAGCAGTCCTAGCGGGAGGGCCTGGGACTACAATGAGCAGTTCTTC
TRBJ1-1,.,many,TRBV19,11,CASSGRIDAFF,TGTGCCAGTAGTGGCAGGATAGACGCTTTCTTT